The 32 T cell receptor beta chains in this list originate from one sample, sequenced in a study of T cells in Graves' hyperthyroidism and ophthalmopathy. TCR beta CDR3 sequences were amplified from RNA transcripts. The HTBI primer set drove a first-round RT-PCR of the TCR CDR3. TCRdb independently ran MiXCR on the multiplex PCR reads; one entry per CDR3 protein. The sample records approximately 480,000 distinct CDR3 sequences, around 21% being singletons. The specimen sequenced was blood. The receptors here all came from a man between 18 and 29 years old with Graves' hyperthyroidism.

In its sample, this clonotype was seen many times. The gene calls are TRBV4-1 and TRBJ1-5; no clear D. Trimming cost V 0 bases and J 5 bases, with 11 bases left between them. This CDR3 comprises 15 residues. The V gene's germline CDR1 is MGHRA and CDR2 YSYEKL. The CDR3 loop is CASSQDPGEHQPQHF. The CDR3, as DNA: TGCGCCAGCAGCCAAGATCCCGGGGAACATCAGCCCCAGCATTTT.

This clonotype has a handful of counts. This chain joins TRBV7-9 and TRBJ1-2; D not certain. Germline V gene sequence: CDR1 SEHNR, CDR2 FQNEAQ (reference sequence). V gave up 5 bases and J gave up 4 bases, with 14 bases separating them. The CDR3 runs to 14 residues. The CDR3 bases are TGTGCCAGCAGCCCAGTGGAAAGTATCTATGGCTACACCTTC. It encodes CASSPVESIYGYTF.

The table lists this clonotype with many counts. J is TRBJ2-7 and V is TRBV19; 10 nucleotides agree with TRBD1. Trimming removed 5 bases from V and 3 bases from J; junction bases left unmatched: 10. CDR3 size: 16 residues. Germline CDR1 and CDR2: LNHDA and SQIVND (reference sequence). CDR3 amino acids: CASSPGQGFFLYEQYF. The CDR3 DNA sequence: TGTGCCAGTAGTCCGGGACAGGGGTTTTTTCTCTACGAGCAGTACTTC.

This clonotype was detected ten times or more. The gene calls are TRBV6-1 and TRBJ1-2, with a tentative D call TRBD1 (5 bases). V shed 8 bases and J shed 6 bases, with 19 bases lying between them. Germline CDR1 and CDR2: MNHNS and SASEGT. The length of the CDR3 is 14 residues. The CDR3 DNA follows: TGTGCCAGCGGAACCTTGGGACTGATAAATGGCTACACCTTC. Amino acid sequence: CASGTLGLINGYTF.

The V gene is TRBV7-8, the J gene TRBJ2-7; TRBD2 matches 13 bases. The CDR3 is 18 residues long. The V gene's germline CDR1 is SGHVS and CDR2 FQNEAQ. Trimming at V came to 4 bases and at J to 0 bases, leaving 9 bases not matched to a gene. The CDR3 DNA reads as TGTGCCAGCAGCTCGGGACTAGCGGGACGAGGTAGCTCCTACGAGCAGTACTTC. Protein product: CASSSGLAGRGSSYEQYF.

This chain uses TRBV20-1 with TRBJ2-5; 12 bases fit TRBD2. Germline V lookup: CDR1 DFQATT, CDR2 SNEGSKA (reference sequence). J lost 3 bases, V lost 6 bases, and 8 bases had no gene match. CDR3 length equals 15 residues. For the CDR3, the DNA is TGCAGTGCCGTTAAACTAGCGGGGGGAAAAGAGACCCAGTACTTC. It encodes CSAVKLAGGKETQYF.

This clonotype was seen many times. V and J are TRBV12-3 or TRBV12-4 and TRBJ1-1; D uncertain. With 7 bases removed from V and 7 bases from J, the gap between germline ends came to 10 bases. The CDR3 contains 11 residues. CDR3 sequence: CASTSSGEAFF. The CDR3, as DNA: TGTGCCAGCACGTCCTCAGGTGAAGCTTTCTTT.

V and J are TRBV13 and TRBJ2-4; no clear D. This CDR3 has 15 residues. Trimming left V 0 bases short and J 3 bases short, with 9 bases between. Per germline, CDR1 PRHDT and CDR2 FYEKMQ (reference sequence). Here the CDR3 reads CASSLGGNVKNIQYF. Written as DNA, the CDR3 is TGTGCCAGCAGCTTAGGGGGTAATGTCAAAAACATTCAGTACTTC. Drawing the rest from reference TRBV13 and TRBJ2-4, the complete variable domain is AAGVIQSPRHLIKEKRETATLKCYPIPRHDTVYWYQQGPGQDPQFLISFYEKMQSDKGSIPDRFSAQQFSDYHSELNMSSLELGDSALYFCASSLGGNVKNIQYFGAGTRLSVL.

This clonotype has at least ten counts. V gene TRBV12-3 or TRBV12-4 combines with J gene TRBJ1-5; D is undetermined. CDR3 length: 14 amino acids. Between the trimmed V and J ends, which lost 1 base and 2 bases, there was a span of 6 bases. CDR3 protein: CASSLGHGNQPQHF. In nucleotides, the CDR3 is TGTGCCAGCAGTTTAGGACACGGCAATCAGCCCCAGCATTTT.

In its sample, this clonotype was seen many times. One end of the junction does not line up with germline, which may come from a read error. The chain has TRBV5-1 and TRBJ1-1; no clear D gene. This CDR3 is built from 13 residues. Germline values: CDR1 SGHRS, CDR2 YFSETQ. CDR3 in amino acids: CASSLELNTEAFF. In DNA, the CDR3 is TGTGCCAGCAGTTTAGAGCTGAACACTGAAGCTTTCTTT.

Many counts were recorded for this clonotype. This chain connects TRBV5-1 to TRBJ1-1; D unclear. The CDR3 extends over 12 amino acids. The V end lost 0 bases, the J end lost 7 bases, and 7 bases lay between the germline ends. Germline lookup yields CDR1 SGHRS and CDR2 YFSETQ. CDR3: CASSLAGIEAFF. Written as DNA, the CDR3 is TGCGCCAGCAGCTTGGCGGGGATTGAAGCTTTCTTT. Variable domain in full (rest from reference TRBV5-1 and TRBJ1-1): KAGVTQTPRYLIKTRGQQVTLSCSPISGHRSVSWYQQTPGQGLQFLFEYFSETQRNKGNFPGRFSGRQFSNSRSEMNVSTLELGDSALYLCASSLAGIEAFFGQGTRLTVV.

The chain has TRBV11-1 and TRBJ1-2; D is uncertain. From germline, CDR1 is SGHAT and CDR2 FQDESV (reference sequence). Between the trimmed V and J ends, which lost 1 base and 2 bases, there was a span of 14 bases. The CDR3 sequence is 16 residues long. The CDR3 sequence: CASSLVQATPNYGYTF. CDR3 nucleotides: TGTGCCAGCAGCTTAGTGCAGGCAACTCCGAACTATGGCTACACCTTC.

This clonotype was seen many times. This chain joins TRBV12-5 and TRBJ1-5; D is unresolved. CDR3 length: 16 amino acids. Trimming pared 4 bases from V and 6 bases from J, leaving 19 bases between. The germline V gene has CDR1 LGHNT and CDR2 FRNRAP. The DNA of the CDR3 is TGTGCTAGTGGTTATTCTCCCCCCGCCTCCTTTCAGCCCCAGCATTTT. This codes for CASGYSPPASFQPQHF.

This clonotype was counted ten times or more. Written as DNA, the CDR3 is TGTGCCAGCAGTGAACCCCGGCTAGCGGGGCGGCAGTACTTC. Protein product: CASSEPRLAGRQYF. The rearrangement links TRBV6-1 to TRBJ2-7; 9 bases are shared with TRBD2. The CDR3 contains 14 residues. J gave up 9 bases and V 2 bases, and 8 bases lay outside the gene matches. CDR1 is MNHNS, CDR2 SASEGT, per germline.

This clonotype was recorded a few times. As DNA, the CDR3 is TGCGCCAGCAGCTTGGCCGATATAGCCACTATGAACACTGAAGCTTTCTTT. This sequence encodes CASSLADIATMNTEAFF. The rearrangement uses TRBV5-1 and TRBJ1-1; D is uncertain. Germline CDR1 and CDR2: SGHRS and YFSETQ. Deletions cut 0 bases from V and 0 bases from J, with 15 bases between. This CDR3 comprises 17 residues.

On this clonotype: It is likely a read error, because the conserved phenylalanine at the end of the CDR3 is missing. This chain uses TRBV27 with TRBJ2-7, with 11 bases aligning to TRBD1. The germline CDR1 and CDR2 sequences are MNHEY and SMNVEV (reference sequence). The CDR3 loop spans 16 amino acids. The trim removed 3 bases at V and 2 bases at J, leaving 6 bases unmatched. This CDR3 reads CASSLGMGQGAYEQYY. The CDR3 nucleotides are TGTGCCAGCAGTTTGGGGATGGGACAGGGGGCCTACGAGCAGTACTAC.

This clonotype was picked up a small number of times. This chain connects TRBV15 to TRBJ2-2; 8 nucleotides line up with TRBD1. The V segment lost 2 bases and the J segment 5 bases; nucleotides outside the gene matches: 7. The CDR3 is 16 residues long. Germline V gene lookup returns CDR1 LNHNV and CDR2 YYDKDF (reference sequence). Here the CDR3 reads CATSRTTGVRTGELFF. The CDR3 bases are TGTGCCACCAGCAGAACGACAGGGGTTAGGACCGGGGAGCTGTTTTTT.

In its sample, this clonotype was seen many times. The chain links TRBV9 to TRBJ2-5; 8 nucleotides line up with TRBD2. Germline V gene lookup returns CDR1 SGDLS and CDR2 YYNGEE. The V segment lost 0 bases and the J segment 4 bases; nucleotides outside the gene matches: 5. The CDR3 sequence is 15 residues long. The CDR3 region is CASSVGLASRETQYF. The CDR3 DNA sequence: TGTGCCAGCAGCGTAGGACTAGCGAGTAGAGAGACCCAGTACTTC.

This clonotype was counted many times. The chain links TRBV20-1 to TRBJ1-1; 8 bases fit TRBD1. The CDR3 runs to 16 residues. J was trimmed by 3 bases and V by 0 bases; bases with no gene match: 9. Per germline, CDR1 DFQATT and CDR2 SNEGSKA (reference sequence). CDR3 residues: CSARDLEIQGDTEAFF. The CDR3 DNA is TGCAGTGCTAGAGATCTTGAGATACAGGGGGACACTGAAGCTTTCTTT.

The chain links TRBV6-1 to TRBJ1-1; D not certain. Germline CDR1 is MNHNS and CDR2 is SASEGT. Trimming cost V 6 bases and J 4 bases, with 15 bases left between them. The CDR3 is made up of 14 amino acids. The CDR3: CASSQVGEATEAFF. CDR3 coding DNA: TGTGCCAGCAGCCAGGTTGGTGAGGCCACTGAAGCTTTCTTT.

Many counts were recorded for this clonotype. This chain connects TRBV6-5 to TRBJ2-7; 7 nucleotides line up with TRBD2. The junction had 7 bases not matched to a gene; V was cut back by 4 bases and J by 1 base. Germline-derived CDR1 and CDR2 are MNHEY and SVGAGI. The CDR3 has 15 amino acids. This CDR3 is CASSSDRGVSYEQYF. As DNA, the CDR3 is TGTGCCAGCAGTTCTGACCGGGGGGTATCCTACGAGCAGTACTTC.

This clonotype was detected ten times or more. The chain joins TRBV6-1 to TRBJ1-1; 7 bases fit TRBD1. V lost 5 bases and J lost 8; bases outside the gene matches: 8. This CDR3 region has 13 residues. Germline loops: CDR1 MNHNS, CDR2 SASEGT. Written as DNA, the CDR3 is TGTGCCAGCAGTCGGGGGGACAGAACCGAAGCTTTCTTT. As protein: CASSRGDRTEAFF.

This clonotype appeared a single time. A junction boundary mismatches the germline segment, possibly from a read error. This chain links TRBV9 with TRBJ2-7; D is unclear. CDR3 length: 16 amino acids. Germline CDR1 is SGDLS and CDR2 is YYNGEE. This chain's CDR3 is CASSVGPSRTYYDQYF. CDR3 sequence (DNA): TGTGCCAGCAGCGTAGGCCCCTCTAGGACCTACTACGATCAGTACTTC.

The chain couples TRBV11-2 to TRBJ2-5, with D possibly being TRBD2 (6 bases). Germline-derived CDR1 and CDR2 are SGHAT and FQNNGV. Trimming stripped 1 base from V and 5 bases from J, with 8 bases between. The CDR3 consists of 13 residues. CDR3 DNA sequence: TGTGCCAGCAGCTTAGTACTAGCCGAGACCCAGTACTTC. Translation gives CASSLVLAETQYF.

This clonotype was counted many times. The gene calls are TRBV12-3 or TRBV12-4 and TRBJ1-3; no clear D gene. The CDR3 covers 13 residues. With 8 bases removed from V and 2 bases from J, the gap between germline ends came to 10 bases. CDR3 in amino acids: CASAGSPGNTIYF. CDR3 sequence (DNA): TGTGCCAGCGCGGGATCCCCTGGAAACACCATATATTTT.

This chain connects TRBV4-2 to TRBJ2-5; 11 bases map to TRBD2. The CDR3 contains 18 residues. CDR1 is LGHNA and CDR2 is YNFKEQ in the germline V gene. Trimming took 0 bases from V and 5 from J; bases not matched to a gene: 11. The CDR3 DNA reads as TGTGCCAGCAGCCAAGATTCACTAGCGGGGGCCAGGGGGGAGACCCAGTACTTC. It codes for CASSQDSLAGARGETQYF.

This clonotype was counted at least ten times. The rearrangement joins TRBV15 to TRBJ1-5; a possible D gene is TRBD1 (6 bases). The V end was cut by 2 bases, the J end by 3 bases, with 11 bases between. The length of the CDR3 is 15 residues. CDR1 and CDR2 from the germline V gene are LNHNV and YYDKDF (reference sequence). CDR3 sequence (DNA): TGTGCCACCAGCAGAACAGGGAACTCCAATCAGCCCCAGCATTTT. Amino acids: CATSRTGNSNQPQHF.

This clonotype was counted ten times or more. This chain uses TRBV10-2 with TRBJ1-1; D may be TRBD1 (6 bases). V lost 7 bases and J lost 10, with 19 bases in between. Germline V lookup: CDR1 WSHSY, CDR2 SAAADI. There are 13 residues in the CDR3. CDR3 residues: CASMEGQVFGAFF. In nucleotides, the CDR3 is TGCGCCAGCATGGAGGGACAAGTGTTTGGAGCTTTCTTT.

This clonotype was recorded at least ten times. The chain uses TRBV11-1 and TRBJ2-2; D unresolved. Germline values: CDR1 SGHAT, CDR2 FQDESV (reference sequence). CDR3 length equals 16 residues. Trimming shortened V by 5 bases and J by 5 bases, and 18 bases separated the two germline ends. CDR3 amino acids: CASSPWTDPRTGELFF. In DNA form, the CDR3 reads TGTGCCAGCAGCCCTTGGACCGATCCCAGGACCGGGGAGCTGTTTTTT.

Ten or more counts support this clonotype. The rearrangement uses TRBV28 and TRBJ1-1; a weak D match, TRBD1 (6 bases). Trimming took 5 bases from V and 0 from J, leaving 19 bases between them. CDR1 and CDR2 from the germline V gene are MDHEN and SYDVKM. The CDR3 consists of 17 residues. As DNA, the CDR3 is TGTGCCAGCAGTCAACCCGGACAGCTAACAATGAACACTGAAGCTTTCTTT. It is translated as CASSQPGQLTMNTEAFF.

This clonotype was counted ten times or more. This chain uses TRBV12-3 or TRBV12-4 with TRBJ2-5; 7 bases match TRBD1. The CDR3 is made up of 15 amino acids. Germline trimming cut 3 bases from V and 2 bases from J; bases unmatched to any gene: 6. The CDR3 loop is CASSLSGQQQETQYF. CDR3 in DNA: TGTGCCAGCAGTTTGTCGGGACAGCAACAAGAGACCCAGTACTTC.

Many counts were recorded for this clonotype. The chain is built from TRBV6-5 and TRBJ1-1, with D uncertain. Germline V CDR1 and CDR2: MNHEY, SVGAGI. V gave up 1 base and J gave up 2 bases, with 17 bases separating them. The CDR3 spans 17 residues. CDR3 residues: CASSYLGFDPTNTEAFF. The CDR3 DNA reads as TGTGCCAGCAGTTACTTGGGTTTCGACCCTACCAACACTGAAGCTTTCTTT.